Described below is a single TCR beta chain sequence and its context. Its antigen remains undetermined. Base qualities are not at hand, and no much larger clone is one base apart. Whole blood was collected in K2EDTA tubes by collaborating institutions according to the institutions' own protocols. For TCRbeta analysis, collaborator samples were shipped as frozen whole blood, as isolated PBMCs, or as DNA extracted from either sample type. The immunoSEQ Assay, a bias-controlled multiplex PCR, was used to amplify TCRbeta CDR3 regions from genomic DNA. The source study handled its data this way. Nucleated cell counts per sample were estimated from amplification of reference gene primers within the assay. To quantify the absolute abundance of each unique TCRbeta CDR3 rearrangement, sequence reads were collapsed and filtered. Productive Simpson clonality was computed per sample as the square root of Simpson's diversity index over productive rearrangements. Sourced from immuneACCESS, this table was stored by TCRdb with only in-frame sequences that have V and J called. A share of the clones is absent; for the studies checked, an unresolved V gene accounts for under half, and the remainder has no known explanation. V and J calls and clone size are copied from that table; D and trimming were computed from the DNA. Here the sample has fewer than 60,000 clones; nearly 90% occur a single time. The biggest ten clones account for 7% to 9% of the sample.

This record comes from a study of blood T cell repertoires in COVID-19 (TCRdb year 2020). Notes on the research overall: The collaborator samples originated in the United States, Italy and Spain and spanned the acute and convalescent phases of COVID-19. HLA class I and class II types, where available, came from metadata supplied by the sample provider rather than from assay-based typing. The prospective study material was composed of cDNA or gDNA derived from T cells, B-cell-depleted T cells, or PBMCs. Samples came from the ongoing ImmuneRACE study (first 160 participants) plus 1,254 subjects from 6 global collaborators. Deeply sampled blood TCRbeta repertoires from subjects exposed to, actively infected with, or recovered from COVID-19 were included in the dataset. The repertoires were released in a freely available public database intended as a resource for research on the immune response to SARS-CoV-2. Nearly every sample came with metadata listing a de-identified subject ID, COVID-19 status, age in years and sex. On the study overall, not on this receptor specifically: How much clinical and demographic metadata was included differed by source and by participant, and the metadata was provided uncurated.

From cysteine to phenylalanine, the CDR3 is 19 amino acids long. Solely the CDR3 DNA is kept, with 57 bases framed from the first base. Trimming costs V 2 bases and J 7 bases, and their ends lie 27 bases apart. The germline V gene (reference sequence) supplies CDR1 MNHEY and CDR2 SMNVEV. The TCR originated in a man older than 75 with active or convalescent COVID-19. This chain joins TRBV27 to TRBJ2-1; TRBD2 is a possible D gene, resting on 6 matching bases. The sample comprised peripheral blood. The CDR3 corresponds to CASSLPSFIYGRKRNEQFF. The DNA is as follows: TGTGCCAGCAGTTTACCCTCTTTTATTTACGGGAGAAAGCGGAATGAGCAGTTCTTC.